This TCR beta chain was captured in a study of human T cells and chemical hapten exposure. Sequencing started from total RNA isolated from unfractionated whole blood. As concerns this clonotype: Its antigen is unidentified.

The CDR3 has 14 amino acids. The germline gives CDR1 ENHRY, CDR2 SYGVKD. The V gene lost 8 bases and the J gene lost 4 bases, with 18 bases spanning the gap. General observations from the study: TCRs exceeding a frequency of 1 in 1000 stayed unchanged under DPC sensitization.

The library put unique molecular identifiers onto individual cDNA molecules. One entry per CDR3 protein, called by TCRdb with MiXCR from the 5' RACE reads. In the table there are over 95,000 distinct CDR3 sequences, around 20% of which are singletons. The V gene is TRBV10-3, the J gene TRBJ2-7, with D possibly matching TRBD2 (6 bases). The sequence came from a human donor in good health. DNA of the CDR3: TGTGCCATCGGTCGCCGGGAGCCCCCTTACGAGCAGTACTTC. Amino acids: CAIGRREPPYEQYF.